Listed here are 31 T cell receptor beta chains from one sample, sequenced in a study of blood T cell repertoires in COVID-19. The method was immunoSEQ multiplex PCR; TCRdb's version includes in-frame clones alone and lacks a portion of them. The repertoire consists of 150,000 to 180,000 clones, with around 85% occurring once and the leading ten covering roughly 0.6%. The specimen sequenced was peripheral blood. The source is a man in his sixties with COVID-19, enrolled during active disease.

The rearrangement uses TRBV6-1 and TRBJ2-7; 10 bases are a match to TRBD2. V lost 1 base to trimming and J lost 2 bases; unmatched junction nucleotides: 5. CDR3 length equals 16 residues. CDR1 and CDR2 from the germline V gene are MNHNS and SASEGT. In nucleotides, the CDR3 is TGTGCCAGCAGTGAAGAGACAGGGACTAGCGCCTACGAGCAGTACTTC. Translated: CASSEETGTSAYEQYF.

With regard to this clone: The sample contains more than one DNA sequence encoding this CDR3. The J gene is TRBJ1-2, the V gene TRBV12-3 or TRBV12-4, with TRBD1 matching over 8 bases. The junction had 4 bases not matched to a gene; V was cut back by 6 bases and J by 4 bases. The CDR3 is made up of 13 amino acids. The CDR3 loop reads CASSPDRAYGYTF. CDR3 sequence (DNA): TGTGCCAGCAGCCCGGACAGGGCCTATGGCTACACCTTC.

DNA of the CDR3: TGCGCCAGCAGTCAACCCAACGGTTTTGAGGCCAATCAGCCCCAGCATTTT. Residues: CASSQPNGFEANQPQHF. This chain connects TRBV23-1 to TRBJ1-5; D is unclear. TRBV23-1 is known as an ORF, though its function is uncertain. V shed 2 bases and J shed 3 bases, with 17 bases lying between them. The CDR3 extends over 17 amino acids.

The chain joins TRBV29-1 to TRBJ1-5, with D perhaps TRBD1 (5 bases). Deletions cut 7 bases from V and 5 bases from J, with 15 bases between. CDR3 length: 13 amino acids. CDR1 SQVTM and CDR2 ANQGSEA come from the germline V gene. The DNA for the CDR3 is TGCAGCGCCGCAGCCCAACAGGATCAGCCCCAGCATTTT. This gives the protein CSAAAQQDQPQHF.

This clone was seen once. The CDR3 region is CAWSASIGEQFF. CDR3 coding DNA: TGTGCCTGGAGCGCTAGCATCGGTGAGCAGTTCTTC. This rearrangement joins TRBV30 to TRBJ2-1, with D maybe TRBD2 (5 bases). The CDR3 spans 12 residues. The V end was cut by 3 bases, the J end by 9 bases, with 12 bases between. Germline lookup yields CDR1 GTSNPN and CDR2 SVGIG (reference sequence).

The chain recombines TRBV12-3 or TRBV12-4 with TRBJ1-1; no definite D call. This CDR3 spans 11 amino acids. The germline V and J ends were trimmed by 6 bases and 6 bases, with 8 bases remaining between them. The chain's CDR3 is CASSDISEAFF. CDR3 sequence (DNA): TGTGCCAGCAGCGACATATCTGAAGCTTTCTTT.

V gene TRBV9 combines with J gene TRBJ1-1; D perhaps matches TRBD1 (6 bases). This CDR3 spans 15 amino acids. Germline V gene sequence: CDR1 SGDLS, CDR2 YYNGEE. Trimming left V 4 bases short and J 6 bases short, with 19 bases between. CDR3 coding DNA: TGTGCCAGCAGCCCGCGACAGGCATCACCGCCTGAAGCTTTCTTT. This sequence encodes CASSPRQASPPEAFF.

V usage is TRBV9 and J usage is TRBJ1-6; D may be TRBD1 (5 bases). Germline V CDR1 and CDR2: SGDLS, YYNGEE. The germline V and J ends were trimmed by 3 bases and 10 bases, with 17 bases remaining between them. CDR3 length equals 15 residues. Here the CDR3 DNA reads TGTGCCAGCAGCGCCATTGGGACGCGGGGGTCACCCCTCCACTTT. Protein sequence: CASSAIGTRGSPLHF.

The CDR3 here is CASKKQGGGYTF. The CDR3 DNA follows: TGTGCCAGCAAGAAACAGGGGGGTGGCTACACCTTC. The chain combines TRBV6-5 with TRBJ1-2, with 8 bases aligning to TRBD1. The CDR3 has 12 amino acids. The trim removed 7 bases at V and 7 bases at J, leaving 5 bases unmatched. Germline V gene sequence: CDR1 MNHEY, CDR2 SVGAGI.

V gene TRBV9 combines with J gene TRBJ1-6; the D gene is possibly TRBD1 (6 bases). Germline assignment: CDR1 SGDLS and CDR2 YYNGEE. The CDR3 is made up of 16 amino acids. The V end lost 0 bases, the J end lost 6 bases, and 13 bases lay between the germline ends. The CDR3 spells CASSVGGPRGNSPLHF. As DNA, the CDR3 is TGTGCCAGCAGCGTAGGCGGCCCCAGGGGTAATTCACCCCTCCACTTT.

This clone was seen just once. The chain employs TRBV6-5 and TRBJ2-3, with unresolved D. The V gene lost 6 bases and the J gene lost 2 bases, with 9 bases spanning the gap. Germline CDR1 MNHEY, CDR2 SVGAGI. CDR3 size: 13 residues. This CDR3 reads CASSTANTDTQYF. The CDR3 nucleotides read TGTGCCAGCAGCACAGCCAACACAGATACGCAGTATTTT.

The rearrangement joins TRBV24-1 to TRBJ1-2; D is perhaps TRBD1 (5 bases). Per the germline V gene, CDR1 is KGHDR and CDR2 is SFDVKD. The CDR3 length is 16 residues. Trimming removed 4 bases at V and 4 bases at J, with 18 bases between. CDR3 in amino acids: CATSDRPGEGIYGYTF. The CDR3 region has the DNA TGTGCCACCAGTGACCGGCCCGGGGAGGGGATCTATGGCTACACCTTC.

This rearrangement joins TRBV25-1 to TRBJ2-2; D perhaps matches TRBD1 (5 bases). This CDR3 has 16 residues. V was shortened by 3 bases and J by 6 bases, with 17 bases between the two germline ends. From germline, CDR1 is MGHDK and CDR2 SYGVNS. The CDR3 reads CASSDHQGGDPGELFF. CDR3 nucleotides: TGTGCCAGCAGTGATCACCAGGGTGGGGATCCCGGGGAGCTGTTTTTT.

The V and J genes are TRBV18 and TRBJ2-1; D gene ambiguous. Trimming took 0 bases from V and 8 from J, leaving 8 bases between them. The length of the CDR3 is 13 residues. Germline V lookup: CDR1 KGHSH, CDR2 LQKENI. As DNA, the CDR3 is TGTGCCAGCTCACCACCTGTCGTGTATGAGCAGTTCTTC. This gives the protein CASSPPVVYEQFF.

In regard to this clone: Other DNA sequences in the sample encode the same CDR3. This chain uses TRBV28 with TRBJ2-3; 7 nucleotides match TRBD1. Germline loops: CDR1 MDHEN, CDR2 SYDVKM. The CDR3 is 14 amino acids. With V trimmed by 5 bases and J by 1 base, 3 bases remained unmatched. The CDR3 bases are TGTGCCAGCAGTCCAGGACAGGGCACAGATACGCAGTATTTT. Translation gives CASSPGQGTDTQYF.

V usage is TRBV7-2 and J usage is TRBJ1-2, with 9 bases that match TRBD1. The CDR3 has 13 amino acids. The V gene end was trimmed by 5 bases and the J gene end by 5 bases; junction bases not matched to a gene: 3. The germline CDR1 and CDR2 sequences are SGHTA and FQGNSA. Here the CDR3 reads CASSRDREYGYTF. The CDR3 DNA is TGTGCCAGCAGCCGGGACAGGGAGTATGGCTACACCTTC.

This clone was observed a few times. At one end the junction does not follow the germline gene, possibly because of a read error. This chain connects TRBV9 to TRBJ1-5; 10 bases align to TRBD1. Germline-derived CDR1 and CDR2 are SGDLS and YYNGEE. The CDR3 has 13 amino acids. CDR3 loop: CASSLRPGTGAIF. CDR3 bases: TGTGCCAGCAGCCTCCGCCCTGGGACAGGGGCTATTTTT.

The CDR3 here is CASSPPASSYEQYF. The CDR3 DNA follows: TGTGCCAGCTCACCACCGGCCTCTTCCTACGAGCAGTACTTC. The chain combines TRBV18 with TRBJ2-7; D not certain. Between the trimmed V and J ends, which lost 0 bases and 1 base, there was a span of 7 bases. Germline CDR1 reads KGHSH; CDR2 reads LQKENI. The CDR3 consists of 14 residues.

The chain joins TRBV5-6 to TRBJ2-7; D remains unclear. The CDR3 has 14 residues. The V and J ends lost 3 bases and 3 bases respectively, with 13 bases between them. Looked up from germline, CDR1 is SGHDT and CDR2 is YYEEEE. Written as DNA, the CDR3 is TGTGCCAGCAGCTATCAGGTAATCTACTACGAGCAGTACTTC. It yields the protein CASSYQVIYYEQYF.

J is TRBJ1-2 and V is TRBV27; perhaps TRBD1 as D (6 bases). With 8 bases removed from V and 2 bases from J, the gap between germline ends came to 18 bases. This CDR3 comprises 15 residues. CDR1 is MNHEY, CDR2 SMNVEV, per germline (reference sequence). CDR3 region: CASLDQGKRNYGYTF. CDR3 DNA: TGTGCCAGCCTCGACCAGGGGAAGCGCAACTATGGCTACACCTTC.

The chain recombines TRBV7-9 with TRBJ1-1, with D tentatively TRBD1 (5 bases). This CDR3 has 13 residues. Trimming stripped 0 bases from V and 3 bases from J, with 5 bases between. Germline CDR1 reads SEHNR; CDR2 reads FQNEAQ (reference sequence). CDR3 coding DNA: TGTGCCAGCAGCTTAGCAGGGGACACTGAAGCTTTCTTT. It translates to CASSLAGDTEAFF.

For the CDR3, the DNA is TGTGCCAGCTCACCACTGCACTGGAGCTCCTACAATGAGCAGTTCTTC. Encoded protein: CASSPLHWSSYNEQFF. The chain carries TRBV18 and TRBJ2-1; D not certain. CDR3 size: 16 residues. Looked up from germline, CDR1 is KGHSH and CDR2 is LQKENI. Trimming removed 1 base from V and 0 bases from J, with 10 bases in between.

The chain joins TRBV7-9 to TRBJ2-1, with TRBD1 matching over 7 bases. In germline, CDR1 is SEHNR, CDR2 FQNEAQ (reference sequence). With V trimmed by 1 base and J by 7 bases, 7 bases remained unmatched. This CDR3 contains 15 residues. The CDR3 DNA sequence: TGTGCCAGCAGCTTAGAAGGGGGCTCTATGAATGAGCAGTTCTTC. It yields the protein CASSLEGGSMNEQFF. The full variable domain, completed using reference TRBV7-9 and TRBJ2-1, is DTGVSQNPRHKITKRGQNVTFRCDPISEHNRLYWYRQTLGQGPEFLTYFQNEAQLEKSRLLSDRFSAERPKGSFSTLEIQRTEQGDSAMYLCASSLEGGSMNEQFFGPGTRLTVL.

The chain recombines TRBV5-6 with TRBJ2-7; the D gene is possibly TRBD2 (6 bases). There are 15 residues in the CDR3. Germline assignment: CDR1 SGHDT and CDR2 YYEEEE. The V gene lost 3 bases and the J gene lost 0 bases, with 13 bases spanning the gap. CDR3 residues: CASSSGTLSSYEQYF. CDR3 sequence (DNA): TGTGCCAGCAGCTCCGGGACTTTAAGCTCCTACGAGCAGTACTTC.

V gene TRBV11-2 combines with J gene TRBJ1-2; no firm D call. The CDR3 totals 16 residues. V lost 1 base and J 2 bases, leaving 14 bases between the germline ends. Germline CDR1 SGHAT, CDR2 FQNNGV. CDR3 DNA sequence: TGTGCCAGCAGCTTAGTAGGAGGCGGTCAGAACTATGGCTACACCTTC. Amino acid sequence: CASSLVGGGQNYGYTF.

The rearrangement links TRBV5-1 to TRBJ1-1; 10 bases are a match to TRBD1. This CDR3 is 15 amino acids long. V lost 0 bases to trimming and J lost 5 bases; unmatched junction nucleotides: 4. The V gene's germline CDR1 is SGHRS and CDR2 YFSETQ. The DNA of the CDR3 is TGCGCCAGCAGCTTGGAGACAGGGGGCGCGACTGAAGCTTTCTTT. Translating gives CASSLETGGATEAFF.

The gene calls are TRBV5-8 and TRBJ1-4; 8 bases are a match to TRBD1. This CDR3 has 15 amino acids. CDR1 is SGHTS, CDR2 YDEGEE, per germline. With 4 bases clipped from V and 5 bases from J, the junction kept 7 bases outside the gene matches. The CDR3 here is CASSRRDRLNEKLFF. The CDR3 DNA reads TGTGCCAGCAGCAGGCGGGACAGGTTGAATGAAAAACTGTTTTTT.

About this clone itself: The sample holds other DNA sequences that translate to the same CDR3. The chain's CDR3 is CASSLQGGNQPQHF. The CDR3 nucleotides read TGCGCCAGCAGCCTACAGGGGGGCAATCAGCCCCAGCATTTT. This sequence joins TRBV5-1 and TRBJ1-5; TRBD1 aligns across 8 bases. Germline trimming cut 4 bases from V and 2 bases from J; bases unmatched to any gene: 2. In germline, CDR1 is SGHRS, CDR2 YFSETQ. This CDR3 comprises 14 residues.

The chain has TRBV7-2 and TRBJ1-6; a possible D gene is TRBD1 (5 bases). Germline assignment: CDR1 SGHTA and CDR2 FQGNSA. The CDR3 is made up of 15 amino acids. Deletions cut 2 bases from V and 10 bases from J, with 15 bases between. The CDR3 is CASSLRAGQGSPLHF. In DNA, the CDR3 is TGTGCCAGCAGCTTACGGGCAGGGCAGGGCTCACCCCTCCACTTT.

The chain has TRBV19 and TRBJ1-6; D is perhaps TRBD1 (5 bases). V shed 4 bases and J shed 3 bases, with 13 bases lying between them. CDR1 and CDR2 (germline): LNHDA, SQIVND (reference sequence). The CDR3 consists of 16 residues. The CDR3 nucleotides read TGTGCCAGTAGTAGCCCCGTAGGGGTCTATAATTCACCCCTCCACTTT. This sequence encodes CASSSPVGVYNSPLHF.

The V and J genes are TRBV4-3 and TRBJ2-7; D possibly corresponds to TRBD2 (5 bases). Germline CDR1 LGHNA, CDR2 YSLEER. V was pared by 0 bases and J by 3 bases, with 15 bases between. CDR3 size: 16 residues. This CDR3 reads CASSQDGTGRVYEQYF. CDR3 coding DNA: TGCGCCAGCAGCCAAGATGGTACTGGGCGGGTCTACGAGCAGTACTTC.